This T cell receptor (beta chain) was captured by sequencing in a study of CD8 T cells in ankylosing spondylitis. This clonotype was seen ten or more times. The CDR3 totals 13 residues. CDR1 is LGHNA, CDR2 YNFKEQ, per germline. The V segment lost 1 base and the J segment 5 bases; nucleotides outside the gene matches: 2. MiXCR, run by TCRdb on the 5' RACE reads, gives a single entry per CDR3 protein. The sample carries roughly 250,000 distinct CDR3 sequences, over 8.5% recorded once. The V gene is TRBV4-2, the J gene TRBJ2-7; TRBD2 aligns across 7 bases. This clonotype was obtained from a male donor with ankylosing spondylitis or in good health (not recorded which). Sequencing was carried out using blood, either unsorted or a sorted T cell fraction (not recorded which). The chain's CDR3 is CASSQAAGDEQYF. CDR3 in DNA: TGTGCCAGCAGCCAAGCGGCGGGGGACGAGCAGTACTTC.